The rows below give T cell receptor beta chains drawn from one sample of a study of blood T cell repertoires in COVID-19. Produced via immunoSEQ multiplex PCR; TCRdb's table is partial and in-frame only. The profile shows some 15,000 clones, roughly 85% of them singletons. Sequenced: peripheral blood. The receptor set was obtained from an older woman with acute or convalescent COVID-19. CDR3s include the opening cysteine and the closing phenylalanine or tryptophan. D genes are given only for firm matches.

D	J	V	CDR3
TRBD1	TRBJ2-7	TRBV10-3	CAISETAGTGSYEQYF
TRBD2	TRBJ2-1	TRBV9	CASSVGLAGAEQFF
TRBD2	TRBJ2-1	TRBV5-6	CASSRFTSGPSNEQFF
NA	TRBJ2-1	TRBV2	CASSAFTDLNEQFF
NA	TRBJ2-7	TRBV28	CASRRQDIIYEQYF
NA	TRBJ2-1	TRBV21-1	CASSKRAGTYNEQFF
NA	TRBJ2-1	TRBV7-2	CASSLDRSSEQFF
TRBD1	TRBJ2-7	TRBV10-1	CASSESPWTGAYEQYF
TRBD1	TRBJ1-4	TRBV7-9	CASSRVPGGASATNEKLFF
NA	TRBJ2-7	TRBV10-1	CATPTRKRQAYEQYF
TRBD1	TRBJ2-4	TRBV24-1	CATSDSRQGRDIQYF
TRBD1	TRBJ1-2	TRBV5-4	CASSRTGDYGYTF
TRBD1	TRBJ1-5	TRBV16	CASSPRVGQMQPQHF
NA	TRBJ2-5	TRBV7-2	CASGIRSGETQYF
NA	TRBJ2-5	TRBV12-5	CASGLVTREGTQYF
TRBD1	TRBJ1-1	TRBV2	CASSPPTGQGSNTEAFF
NA	TRBJ2-3	TRBV5-1	CASSARGVGGLDTQYF
NA	TRBJ1-4	TRBV10-1	CASSAIRQAIPGSTNEKLFF
TRBD1	TRBJ1-1	TRBV9	CASSAGQENTEAFF
NA	TRBJ1-3	TRBV9	CASSPSISGNTIYF
NA	TRBJ1-3	TRBV11-2	CASSVGSSGNTIYF
NA	TRBJ2-2	TRBV5-1	CASSRPLSGNTGELFF
TRBD2	TRBJ2-5	TRBV19	CASSLAGGPGTQYF
NA	TRBJ2-1	TRBV6-2/TRBV6-3	CASSPGQGYRWFDEQFF
NA	TRBJ1-3	TRBV6-5	CASSYGGSGNTIYF
TRBD1	TRBJ1-2	TRBV9	CASSARTGEGGYTF
TRBD2	TRBJ2-1	TRBV9	CASSERGLYNEQFF
NA	TRBJ2-7	TRBV7-2	CASSRRMGSSYEQYF
TRBD2	TRBJ2-3	TRBV7-6	CASSLVWRGGSDTQYF
TRBD2	TRBJ2-5	TRBV28	CASRTRTSGRPGETQYF
NA	TRBJ1-5	TRBV2	CASSQILVNQPQHF
NA	TRBJ1-2	TRBV4-2	CASSLTTKPQNYGYTF
TRBD1	TRBJ2-2	TRBV9	CASSVRGLNTGELFF
TRBD1	TRBJ1-2	TRBV5-1	CASSLAPGQGNYGYTF
NA	TRBJ1-2	TRBV28	CASSPTQGTRRYTF
NA	TRBJ1-5	TRBV11-2	CASSYQGNQPQHF
TRBD1	TRBJ2-7	TRBV6-2/TRBV6-3	CASSSPGGPTYEQYF
TRBD2	TRBJ2-3	TRBV28	CASSFAGETDTQYF
NA	TRBJ1-1	TRBV7-8	CASSLRRVGTEAFF
NA	TRBJ1-1	TRBV29-1	CSDGAAQGTEAFF